The clone carrying this T cell receptor beta chain has more than one count but fewer than ten. The record originates from a study of identical twins. TCRdb recomputed calls from the 5' RACE reads with MiXCR, one row per CDR3 protein. The sample contains 600,000 to 850,000 distinct CDR3 sequences, roughly 18% of which appear only once. Trimming pared 6 bases from V and 7 bases from J, leaving 12 bases between. This CDR3 is built from 12 residues. These data also formed part of another study, on T cells expressing NK-cell markers. Turning to that study: Among the eight sequenced donors, seven tested HCMV-seropositive and one tested seronegative. In several donors, dominant clonotypes made up roughly 25-60.1% of CD3+CD56-NKG2C+ cells.

The chain uses TRBV12-3 or TRBV12-4 and TRBJ1-1, with a possible D match to TRBD1 (6 bases). Sample: PBMCs. This sequence originates from a woman younger than 30 in good health. The CDR3 loop is CASSRGTFEAFF. The CDR3 DNA reads TGTGCCAGCAGCCGCGGGACATTTGAAGCTTTCTTT.